Listed below are T cell receptor beta chains from one sample, sequenced in a study of T cells after posttransplantation cyclophosphamide. Assay: immunoSEQ multiplex PCR; the TCRdb copy retains only in-frame clones and omits some. In the table there are thousands of clones, about 71% of which are singletons. Sequencing used PBMCs, obtained approximately 36 days after a stem cell transplant with posttransplant cyclophosphamide. These receptors all come from a male patient aged 45-60 years who received an allogeneic stem cell transplant from a related donor and was CMV-positive. Some T cells may trace back to the graft donor. The CDR3 runs from the conserved cysteine through the conserved F or W. The order of the fields is J gene, V gene, clone size, D gene, CDR3 DNA, CDR3 protein. The D gene is left open where the match is weak. Some rows mark clone size as missing; the rest say once, few, many or name a class of expanded clone.

TRBJ1-1	TRBV6-4	.	.	TGTGCCAGCAGTAGGACAGCTCAGAACGGTGAAGCTTTCTTT	CASSRTAQNGEAFF
TRBJ2-2	TRBV5-6	.	.	TGTGCCAGCAGCTTTGGCCAGATCACCGGGGAGCTGTTTTTT	CASSFGQITGELFF
TRBJ1-1	TRBV5-1	.	.	TGCGCCAGCAGGACAAGGGGGACTGAAGCTTTCTTT	CASRTRGTEAFF
TRBJ2-3	TRBV29-1	.	.	TGCAGCGTTGATCGACGGACTCGGGATACGCAGTATTTT	CSVDRRTRDTQYF
TRBJ1-6	TRBV6-5	.	.	TGTGCCAGCAGCCCCGGGAGGGGAAATTCACCCCTCCACTTT	CASSPGRGNSPLHF
TRBJ2-5	TRBV5-8	.	TRBD1	TGTGCCAGCAGCTTGGGACAGGGATTGAAAGAGACCCAGTACTTC	CASSLGQGLKETQYF
TRBJ2-7	TRBV27	.	TRBD2	TGTGCCAGCAACACACTAGCGGGAGGTTCCTACGAGCAGTACTTC	CASNTLAGGSYEQYF
TRBJ1-4	TRBV15	.	.	TGTGCCACCAGCTTGAGAGTCCGGGAAAAACTGTTTTTT	CATSLRVREKLFF
TRBJ2-5	TRBV10-3	few	TRBD1	TGTGCCATCAGTTGGACAGGGGATCTGGAGACCCAGTACTTC	CAISWTGDLETQYF
TRBJ1-5	TRBV7-9	few	TRBD1	TGTGCCAGCAGCTTCGACCTCGGACAGGGCGATCAGCCCCAGCATTTT	CASSFDLGQGDQPQHF
TRBJ2-1	TRBV2	.	TRBD1	TGTGCCAGCTGGGACCGGGACAGGGGGCTCAATGAGCAGTTCTTC	CASWDRDRGLNEQFF
TRBJ1-1	TRBV19	.	TRBD1	TGTGCCAGTTCCGGGACAGCGAACACTGAAGCTTTCTTT	CASSGTANTEAFF
TRBJ2-2	TRBV21-1	.	.	TGTGCCAGCAGCAAAAGGTTGACAGGGGAAAACACCGGGGAGCTGTTTTTT	CASSKRLTGENTGELFF
TRBJ1-5	TRBV11-2	.	.	TGTGCCAGCAGCTTAGCAGGTGAAAGCAATCAGCCCCAGCATTTT	CASSLAGESNQPQHF
TRBJ2-7	TRBV5-4	.	TRBD2	TGTGCCAGCAGCTTGTCGAATAGCGGGGTGAATTCCTACGAGCAGTACTTC	CASSLSNSGVNSYEQYF
TRBJ1-5	TRBV6-6	.	TRBD1	TGTGCCAGCAGCCCCGGACAGGTACACAATCAGCCCCAGCATTTT	CASSPGQVHNQPQHF
TRBJ2-2	TRBV6-6	.	TRBD1	TGTGCCAGCAGTTCCCGGGACAGTAACACCGGGGAGCTGTTTTTT	CASSSRDSNTGELFF
TRBJ2-7	TRBV18	.	TRBD2	TGTGCCAGCTCACCTAGAAATAGCGGGCACTACGAGCAGTACTTC	CASSPRNSGHYEQYF
TRBJ1-1	TRBV5-6	few	.	TGTGCCAGCAGCTTGGGAGGGGGCACTGAAGCTTTCTTT	CASSLGGGTEAFF
TRBJ1-4	TRBV6-1	few	TRBD1	TGTGCCAGCAGGGGGACAGGGGATAATGAAAAACTGTTTTTT	CASRGTGDNEKLFF
TRBJ2-3	TRBV7-6	few	TRBD2	TGTGCCAGCAAGGGTCGGCTAGCGGACAGCACAGATACGCAGTATTTT	CASKGRLADSTDTQYF
TRBJ1-2	TRBV27	.	.	TGTGCCAGCAGTTTTACGATCCGGAGTGGCTATGGCTACACCTTC	CASSFTIRSGYGYTF
TRBJ1-1	TRBV19	.	.	TGTGCCAGTAGTATCCTGGCAGGGGACGACACTGAAGCTTTCTTT	CASSILAGDDTEAFF
TRBJ1-1	TRBV2	.	.	TGTGCCAGCAGTGAAGGACAGTTGAACACTGAAGCTTTCTTT	CASSEGQLNTEAFF
TRBJ1-2	TRBV5-6	.	TRBD1	TGTGCCAGCAGCTTTCCTTGGGACAGGGGGCTTGGCTACACCTTC	CASSFPWDRGLGYTF
TRBJ1-4	TRBV5-4	.	.	TGTGCCAGCAGTTTGGACAGTTCTAATGAAAAACTGTTTTTT	CASSLDSSNEKLFF
TRBJ2-3	TRBV4-3	.	.	TGCGCCAGCAGCCTAGGGGTACGCACAGATACGCAGTATTTT	CASSLGVRTDTQYF
TRBJ1-2	TRBV4-1	once	.	TGCGCCAGCAGCCAAGATAGGCGGGGGGGACATGGCTACACCTTC	CASSQDRRGGHGYTF
TRBJ1-6	TRBV27	few	.	TGTGCCAGCAGTTTCGGGGTTGTTCCGTATTCACCCCTCCACTTT	CASSFGVVPYSPLHF
TRBJ2-7	TRBV5-1	.	.	TGCGCCAGCAGCTTGGGACAGGTGCTCATCTACGAGCAGTACTTC	CASSLGQVLIYEQYF
TRBJ1-5	TRBV2	.	.	TGTGCCAGCAGTTTTTGGGCCAATCAGCCCCAGCATTTT	CASSFWANQPQHF
TRBJ2-1	TRBV7-9	few	.	TGTGCCAGCAGCTCACCAGTCGACAGCTACAATGAGCAGTTCTTC	CASSSPVDSYNEQFF
TRBJ1-2	TRBV10-3	.	.	TGTGCCGTCAGCCCTGTCCTTAACTATGGCTACACCTTC	CAVSPVLNYGYTF
TRBJ2-1	TRBV29-1	.	TRBD1	TGCAGCGTTTCCGGACAGGTCCTAAACTCCTACAATGAGCAGTTCTTC	CSVSGQVLNSYNEQFF
TRBJ2-7	TRBV5-6	.	TRBD2	TGTGCCAGCAGCTTGCTAGCGGGAGGGCCGGGGGAGCAGTACTTC	CASSLLAGGPGEQYF
TRBJ2-3	TRBV2	.	TRBD2	TGTGCCAGCAGTGGCCTACTAGCGGGGGGGATGTCTAGGACAGATACGCAGTATTTT	CASSGLLAGGMSRTDTQYF
TRBJ2-7	TRBV2	few	.	TGTGCCAGCAGTGACCAAGGAGCGGGTTCCTACGAGCAGTACTTC	CASSDQGAGSYEQYF
TRBJ1-2	TRBV5-1	.	TRBD1	TGCGCCAGCAGCGTCGGACAGGTTACCAATGGCTACACCTTC	CASSVGQVTNGYTF
TRBJ2-1	TRBV13	.	TRBD2	TGTGCCAGCAGCGGCCCCCCGGGACTAGCAATATACAATGAGCAGTTCTTC	CASSGPPGLAIYNEQFF
TRBJ1-1	TRBV6-1	.	.	TGTGCCAGCAGTGAAGCTGACACACTTCCCACTGAAGCTTTCTTT	CASSEADTLPTEAFF